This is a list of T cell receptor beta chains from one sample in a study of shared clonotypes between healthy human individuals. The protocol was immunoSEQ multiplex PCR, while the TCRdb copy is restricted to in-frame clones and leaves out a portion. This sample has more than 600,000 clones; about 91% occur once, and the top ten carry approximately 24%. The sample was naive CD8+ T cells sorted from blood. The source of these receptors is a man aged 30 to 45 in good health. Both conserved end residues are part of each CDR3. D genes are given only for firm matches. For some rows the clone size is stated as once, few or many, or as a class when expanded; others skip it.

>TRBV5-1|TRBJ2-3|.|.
TGCGCCACCAGGGGTGGAGGGGGCACAGATACGCAGTATTTT
CATRGGGGTDTQYF
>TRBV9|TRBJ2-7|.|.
TGTGCCAGCAGCGTAGTAGGGGACTACGAGCAGTACTTC
CASSVVGDYEQYF
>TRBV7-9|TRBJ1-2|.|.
TGTGCCAGCAACGCAGGGTCTAACTATGGCTACACCTTC
CASNAGSNYGYTF
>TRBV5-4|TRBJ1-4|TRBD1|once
TGTGCCAGCAGCTTGTTCGGGACAGGGGGCCTCGCAACTAATGAAAAACTGTTTTTT
CASSLFGTGGLATNEKLFF
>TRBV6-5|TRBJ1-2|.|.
TGTGCCAGCAGTTACTCGACGGTGGACGACTATGGCTACACCTTC
CASSYSTVDDYGYTF
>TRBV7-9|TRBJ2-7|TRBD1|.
TGTGCCACAGCACCCGGGACAGGGGGCCACGAGCAGTACTTC
CATAPGTGGHEQYF
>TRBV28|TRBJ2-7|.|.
TGTGCCAGCAGTTTACGGCCGATTGCAGGGCCCTCCTACGAGCAGTACTTC
CASSLRPIAGPSYEQYF
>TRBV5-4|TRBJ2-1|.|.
TGTGCCAGCAGCTGGATAGCGTCCTACAATGAGCAGTTCTTC
CASSWIASYNEQFF
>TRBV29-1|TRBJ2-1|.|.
TGCAGCCACGTTCTCCTAGTGACGGAAGACAATGAGCAGTTCTTC
CSHVLLVTEDNEQFF
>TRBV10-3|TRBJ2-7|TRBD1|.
TGTGCCAGTAGGGACAGGGGCTACGAGCAGTACTTC
CASRDRGYEQYF
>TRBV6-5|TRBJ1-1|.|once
TGTGCCAGCAGTTACTCAGGGGCAGGTGGGACTGAAGCTTTCTTT
CASSYSGAGGTEAFF
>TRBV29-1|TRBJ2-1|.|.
TGCAGCGTTGGAGGGATCGAGCAGTTCTTC
CSVGGIEQFF
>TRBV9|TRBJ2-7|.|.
TGTGCCAGCAGCGCATCGGGGGCGAGGAACGAGCAGTACTTC
CASSASGARNEQYF
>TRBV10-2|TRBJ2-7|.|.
TGCGCCAGCAGCCCCATCGGCGACGAGCAGTACTTC
CASSPIGDEQYF
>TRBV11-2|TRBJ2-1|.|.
TGTGCCAGCAGCTTAGGGCGGGCCTATATGAATGAGCAGTTCTTC
CASSLGRAYMNEQFF
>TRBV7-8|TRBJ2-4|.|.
TGTGCCAGCAGCTTAGGCTTACGGGACCCACTAGCCAAAAACATTCAGTACTTC
CASSLGLRDPLAKNIQYF
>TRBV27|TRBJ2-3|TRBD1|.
TGTGCCAGCAGAAAACAACTCGGGACAGGGTATCCAGATACGCAGTATTTT
CASRKQLGTGYPDTQYF
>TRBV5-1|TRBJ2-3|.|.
TGCGCCAGCAGCCCATTGATATCCTCCGGCACAGATACGCAGTATTTT
CASSPLISSGTDTQYF
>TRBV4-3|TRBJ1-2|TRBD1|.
TGCGCCAGCAGCCAAGATCGACAGGGATCTTACTATGGCTACACCTTC
CASSQDRQGSYYGYTF
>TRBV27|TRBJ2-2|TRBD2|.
TGTGCCAGCAGTTTGGATCCGCGGAAGGGACTAGCTCGTGGCACCGGGGAGCTGTTTTTT
CASSLDPRKGLARGTGELFF
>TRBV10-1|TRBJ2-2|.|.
TGCGCCAGCAGTGAGTCGGTGGGGAAAATCGGGGAGCTGTTTTTT
CASSESVGKIGELFF
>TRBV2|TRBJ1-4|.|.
TGTGCCAGCGCCACCTATCTGACAGCAACTAATGAAAAACTGTTTTTT
CASATYLTATNEKLFF
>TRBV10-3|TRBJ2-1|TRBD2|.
TGTGCCATCAGTGAGGCACTAATTAGCGGGAGCTCCTACAATGAGCAGTTCTTC
CAISEALISGSSYNEQFF
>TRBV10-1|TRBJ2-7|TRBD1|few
TGCGCCAGCAGTGACCGGCCGGACAGGGGGACCTCCTACGAGCAGTACTTC
CASSDRPDRGTSYEQYF
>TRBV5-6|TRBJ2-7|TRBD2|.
TGTGCCAGCAGCGGGACTAGCGGGAGGGTTCGCGGCGAGCAGTACTTC
CASSGTSGRVRGEQYF
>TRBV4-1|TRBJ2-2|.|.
TGCGCCAGCAGCCAAGAAGAGGTCCAGGTACTGGATCGGACCGGGGAGCTGTTTTTT
CASSQEEVQVLDRTGELFF
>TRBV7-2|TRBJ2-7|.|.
TGTGCCAGCAGCTTAGAGATCCGACCCGAGCAGTACTTC
CASSLEIRPEQYF
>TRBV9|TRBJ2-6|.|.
TGTGCCAGCAGCGTAGGGGACTCGCGAGAAGTCTGGGCCAACGTCCTGACTTTC
CASSVGDSREVWANVLTF
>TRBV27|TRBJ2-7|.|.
TGTGCCAGCAGTTTATCTCCATGGAGTGGGTCCTACGAGCAGTACTTC
CASSLSPWSGSYEQYF
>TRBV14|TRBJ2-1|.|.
TGTGCCAGCAGCCAACAGGGAGAGTCCTACAATGAGCAGTTCTTC
CASSQQGESYNEQFF
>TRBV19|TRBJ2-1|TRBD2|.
TGTGCCAGTAGTCCCAATCTAGCGGGAGCTTACAATGAGCAGTTCTTC
CASSPNLAGAYNEQFF
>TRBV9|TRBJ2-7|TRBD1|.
TGTGCCAGCAGCGAAACCGGGACAGAGACCTACGAGCAGTACTTC
CASSETGTETYEQYF
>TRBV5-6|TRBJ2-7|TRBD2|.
TGTGCCAGCAGCTTGGGGCTAGCGGGAGGCCCATCCTTCTACGAGCAGTACTTC
CASSLGLAGGPSFYEQYF